One sample yielded the 9 T cell receptor beta chains listed below, sequenced in a study of blood T cell repertoires in COVID-19. Libraries were prepared by immunoSEQ multiplex PCR; TCRdb keeps only in-frame clonotypes and omits some of them. The repertoire includes about 370,000 clones, roughly nine tenths of them detected once, and more than 0.8% sits in the top ten. The sample was PBMCs or T cells enriched from blood (not recorded which). Receptor source: a man aged 18 to 35 who had recovered from COVID-19.

Here the CDR3 reads CASSLGYRTDYEQYF. The CDR3 DNA follows: TGTGCCAGCAGCTTAGGTTACCGGACAGACTACGAGCAGTACTTC. The gene calls are TRBV11-2 and TRBJ2-7; TRBD1 is a possible D gene (6 bases). Germline V gene lookup returns CDR1 SGHAT and CDR2 FQNNGV. This CDR3 has 15 amino acids. V was trimmed by 1 base and J by 3 bases, leaving 13 bases between them. The whole variable domain, remainder taken from reference TRBV11-2 and TRBJ2-7, is EAGVAQSPRYKIIEKRQSVAFWCNPISGHATLYWYQQILGQGPKLLIQFQNNGVVDDSQLPKDRFSAERLKGVDSTLKIQPAKLEDSAVYLCASSLGYRTDYEQYFGPGTRLTVT.

This chain links TRBV12-3 or TRBV12-4 with TRBJ1-1; TRBD1 matches at 7 bases. With 5 bases clipped from V and 3 bases from J, the junction kept 3 bases outside the gene matches. The CDR3 contains 13 residues. The CDR3 here is CASSPGQYTEAFF. CDR3 DNA: TGTGCCAGCAGTCCGGGACAGTACACTGAAGCTTTCTTT.

Of note for this clone: The identical CDR3 is also encoded by other nucleotide sequences in the sample. This CDR3 reads CASSLDRNYGYTF. The DNA of the CDR3 is TGTGCCAGCAGTTTGGACAGGAACTATGGCTACACCTTC. The V and J genes are TRBV28 and TRBJ1-2, with 7 bases fitting TRBD1. This CDR3 has 13 residues. After removal of 3 bases from V and 2 bases from J, the junction contained 0 bases not matched to a gene. CDR1 and CDR2 (germline): MDHEN, SYDVKM.

The chain uses TRBV19 and TRBJ1-3; no clear D gene. The V gene's germline CDR1 is LNHDA and CDR2 SQIVND (reference sequence). There are 14 residues in the CDR3. V lost 8 bases and J lost 0, with 11 bases in between. CDR3 sequence reads: CASRQYYSGNTIYF. CDR3 DNA: TGTGCCAGTCGCCAATACTACTCTGGAAACACCATATATTTT.

The J gene is TRBJ2-3, the V gene TRBV30; weak D call: TRBD2 (7 bases). The V end was cut by 8 bases, the J end by 5 bases, with 23 bases between. Germline CDR1 and CDR2: GTSNPN and SVGIG (reference sequence). This CDR3 is built from 15 residues. The DNA of the CDR3 is TGTGCCGGGATACCGAGGGGGGGGCGCTTAGATACGCAGTATTTT. This translates into CAGIPRGGRLDTQYF.

This clone was recorded a few times. This rearrangement joins TRBV6-5 to TRBJ2-1, with 7 bases matching TRBD1. The CDR3 is 15 residues long. Germline trimming cut 6 bases from V and 4 bases from J; bases unmatched to any gene: 9. CDR1 MNHEY and CDR2 SVGAGI come from the germline V gene. CDR3 in DNA: TGTGCCAGCAGGTACCAAGGGGGCCTATACAATGAGCAGTTCTTC. This encodes CASRYQGGLYNEQFF.

This sequence joins TRBV4-1 and TRBJ1-2; weak D call: TRBD1 (5 bases). Trimming left V 1 base short and J 2 bases short, with 11 bases between. The CDR3 runs 15 residues. Germline V gene data show CDR1 as MGHRA and CDR2 as YSYEKL. Here the CDR3 DNA reads TGCGCCAGCAGCCAAGCTGAGACAGTAAACTATGGCTACACCTTC. Protein sequence: CASSQAETVNYGYTF.

This sequence joins TRBV7-6 and TRBJ2-7; TRBD1 aligns across 7 bases. The CDR3 consists of 16 residues. Per the germline V gene, CDR1 is SGHVS and CDR2 is FNYEAQ. After removal of 2 bases from V and 3 bases from J, the junction contained 10 bases not matched to a gene. This CDR3 reads CASSLNPGGRDYEQYF. The CDR3 DNA is TGTGCCAGCAGCTTAAACCCAGGGGGACGGGACTACGAGCAGTACTTC.

The genes are TRBV30 and TRBJ1-6; 8 bases match TRBD1. J lost 7 bases, V lost 6 bases, and 5 bases had no gene match. The V gene's germline CDR1 is GTSNPN and CDR2 SVGIG (reference sequence). This CDR3 contains 13 residues. This CDR3 is CACSGDRNSPLHF. The DNA of the CDR3 is TGTGCCTGCTCGGGGGACAGGAATTCACCCCTCCACTTT.